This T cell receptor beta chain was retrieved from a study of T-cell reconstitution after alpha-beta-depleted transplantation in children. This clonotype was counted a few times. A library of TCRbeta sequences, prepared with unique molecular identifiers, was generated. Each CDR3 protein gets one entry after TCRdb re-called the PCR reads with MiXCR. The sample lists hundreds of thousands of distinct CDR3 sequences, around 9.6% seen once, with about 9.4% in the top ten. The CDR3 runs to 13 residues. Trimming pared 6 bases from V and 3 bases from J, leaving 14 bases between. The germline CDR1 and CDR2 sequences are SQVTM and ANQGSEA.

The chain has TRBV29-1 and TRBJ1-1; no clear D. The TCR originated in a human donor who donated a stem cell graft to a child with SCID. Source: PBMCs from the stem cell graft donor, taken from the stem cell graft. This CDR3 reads CSVLHTRDTEAFF. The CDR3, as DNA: TGCAGCGTCCTACACACGAGGGACACTGAAGCTTTCTTT.